The 6 T cell receptor beta chains below were found in one sample sequenced in a study of CD4 T cells in relation to SARS-CoV-2 and coronaviruses (dated by TCRdb to about 2021). For these receptors, no antigen is known. Preparation of the library involved the immunoSEQ multiplex PCR assay. TCRdb holds this immuneACCESS table with in-frame rearrangements only. Some clones are missing; in checked studies, unresolved V genes explain under half, and the rest has no known cause. The sample records about 30,000 clones, more than 75% of which are singletons. The ten biggest clones cover 3% to 4% of the sample. The source material was memory CD4+ T cells from PBMCs, cultured in vitro. This specimen's cell subset or site label, per the study, means: memory (non-naive) CD4+ T cells. These receptors came from an adult with COVID-19.

The gene calls are TRBV18 and TRBJ1-3; unclear D gene. CDR3 length: 14 amino acids. V was pared by 2 bases and J by 2 bases, with 7 bases between. Germline CDR1 reads KGHSH; CDR2 reads LQKENI. The CDR3 DNA reads TGTGCCAGCTCACCAGACCCGACTGGAAACACCATATATTTT. Its protein is CASSPDPTGNTIYF.

This chain joins TRBV7-9 and TRBJ1-1; D is uncertain. CDR1 is SEHNR, CDR2 FQNEAQ, per germline (reference sequence). The CDR3 runs to 13 residues. The V gene lost 1 base and the J gene lost 7 bases, with 10 bases spanning the gap. The DNA for the CDR3 is TGTGCCAGCAGCTTAGTTCCGTCTTATGAAGCTTTCTTT. Translating gives CASSLVPSYEAFF.

The chain employs TRBV21-1 and TRBJ2-5. TRBV21-1 is a documented pseudogene. The CDR3 covers 18 residues. The CDR3 DNA sequence: TGTGCCAGCAGCAAAAGGCCGACTCGGGGGCTGACTCAAGAGACCCAGTACTTC. This translates into CASSKRPTRGLTQETQYF.

This clone turned up a few times. V usage is TRBV19 and J usage is TRBJ2-4; the match to TRBD2 covers 8 bases. J gave up 6 bases and V 7 bases, and 14 bases lay outside the gene matches. In germline, CDR1 is LNHDA, CDR2 SQIVND (reference sequence). This CDR3 has 16 residues. The CDR3 bases are TGTGCCAGTACCCAACCGAGCGGGAGTCTTGGAAACATTCAGTACTTC. Amino acid sequence: CASTQPSGSLGNIQYF.

The chain uses TRBV2 and TRBJ2-7; the D is unclear. The CDR3 spans 14 residues. The germline V gene encodes CDR1 SNHLY and CDR2 FYNNEI. The ends were cut back, 3 bases at V and 0 bases at J, with 9 bases in the middle. This CDR3 is CASSDALYSYEQYF. As DNA, the CDR3 is TGTGCCAGCAGTGACGCCCTCTACTCCTACGAGCAGTACTTC. Full variable domain (missing parts from reference TRBV2 and TRBJ2-7): EPEVTQTPSHQVTQMGQEVILRCVPISNHLYFYWYRQILGQKVEFLVSFYNNEISEKSEIFDDQFSVERPDGSNFTLKIRSTKLEDSAMYFCASSDALYSYEQYFGPGTRLTVT.

This clone rates as medium-sized. The V gene is TRBV3-1 (or the pseudogene TRBV3-2), the J gene TRBJ1-6, with 9 bases aligning to TRBD1. This CDR3 spans 16 amino acids. Germline V CDR1 and CDR2: LGHDT, YNNKEL (reference sequence). The junction had 8 bases not matched to a gene; V was cut back by 1 base and J by 10 bases. CDR3 residues: CASSQGVQGAGSPLHF. The DNA of the CDR3 is TGTGCCAGCAGCCAAGGAGTACAGGGGGCCGGATCACCCCTCCACTTT.